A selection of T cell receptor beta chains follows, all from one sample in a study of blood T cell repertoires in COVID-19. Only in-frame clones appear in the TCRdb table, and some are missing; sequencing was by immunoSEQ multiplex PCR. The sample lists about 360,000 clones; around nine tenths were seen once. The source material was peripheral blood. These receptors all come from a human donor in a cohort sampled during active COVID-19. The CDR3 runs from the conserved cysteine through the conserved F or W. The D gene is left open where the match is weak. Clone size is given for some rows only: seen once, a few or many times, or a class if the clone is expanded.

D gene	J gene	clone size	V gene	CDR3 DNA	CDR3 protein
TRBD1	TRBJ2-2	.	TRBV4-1	TGCGCCAGCAGCCTGACAGGGGATAGGACCGGGGAGCTGTTTTTT	CASSLTGDRTGELFF
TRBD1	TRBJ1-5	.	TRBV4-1	TGCGCCAGCAGCCAAGTCCTCGACAGGGGAGCGGGCAATCAGCCCCAGCATTTT	CASSQVLDRGAGNQPQHF
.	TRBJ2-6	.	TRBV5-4	TGTGCCAGCAGCTTATCCGTTTACTCTGGGGCCAACGTCCTGACTTTC	CASSLSVYSGANVLTF
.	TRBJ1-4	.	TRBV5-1	TGCGCCAGCAGCTTGACCCAGGCTCGGGAAAAACTGTTTTTT	CASSLTQAREKLFF
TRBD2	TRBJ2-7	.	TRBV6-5	TGTGCCAGCTACTCGGCGGGGGGGTCCTACGAGCAGTACTTC	CASYSAGGSYEQYF
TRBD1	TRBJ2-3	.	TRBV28	TGTGCCAGCCTCCGGGACAGGGCTTCAGATACGCAGTATTTT	CASLRDRASDTQYF
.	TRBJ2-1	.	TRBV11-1	TGTGCCAGCAGCTTTGTGGGGGGGCACAATGAGCAGTTCTTC	CASSFVGGHNEQFF
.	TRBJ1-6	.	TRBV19	TGTGCCAGTAGTATATCCGTCGTTAATTCACCCCTCCACTTT	CASSISVVNSPLHF
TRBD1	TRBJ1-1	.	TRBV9	TGTGCCAGCAGCGCGAGGACAGGAGTGAACACTGAAGCTTTCTTT	CASSARTGVNTEAFF
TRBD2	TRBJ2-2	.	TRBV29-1	TGCAGCGACCGGACTAGCGGGATGTTCACCGGGGAGCTGTTTTTT	CSDRTSGMFTGELFF
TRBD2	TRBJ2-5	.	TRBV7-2	TGTGCCAGCAGCCCTAGGGGTCTAGGGTTAGCGGGAGTCGAGACCCAGTACTTC	CASSPRGLGLAGVETQYF
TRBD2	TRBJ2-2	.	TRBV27	TGTGCCAGCAGTTCTACGCGGGGGGGGAACACCGGGGAGCTGTTTTTT	CASSSTRGGNTGELFF
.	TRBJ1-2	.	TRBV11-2	TGTGCCAGCAGCTTAGATGGGGCAGGAATTTCCTATGGCTACACCTTC	CASSLDGAGISYGYTF
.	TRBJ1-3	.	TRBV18	TGTGCCAGCTCACCACCGGCGGGTACAGCACACTACTACTCTGGAAACACCATATATTTT	CASSPPAGTAHYYSGNTIYF
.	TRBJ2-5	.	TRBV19	TGTGCCAGTAGTACTACAGGGCAAGAGACCCAGTACTTC	CASSTTGQETQYF
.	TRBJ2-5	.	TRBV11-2	TGTGCCAGCAGCCTCGACAGAAACCAAGAGACCCAGTACTTC	CASSLDRNQETQYF
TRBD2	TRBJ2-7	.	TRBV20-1	TGCAGTGCTAGTCGGCTAGCGGGGTTTTCCTACGAGCAGTACTTC	CSASRLAGFSYEQYF
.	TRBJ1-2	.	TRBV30	TGTGCCTGTTTGCACCGGGACACCGAAGCTAACTATGGCTACACCTTC	CACLHRDTEANYGYTF
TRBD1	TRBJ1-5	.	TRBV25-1	TGTGCCAGCAGTGAACGGACAGGGGATAGCAATCAGCCCCAGCATTTT	CASSERTGDSNQPQHF
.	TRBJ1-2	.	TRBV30	TGTGCCTGGAGTGATCTAGCGGTTGCCGCCACCTTC	CAWSDLAVAATF
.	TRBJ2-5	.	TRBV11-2	TGTGCCAGCAGTCCACAGGGCTTTGGGGAGACCCAGTACTTC	CASSPQGFGETQYF
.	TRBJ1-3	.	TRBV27	TGTGCCAGCAGTTTAAGGGCAGGGGACTCTGGAAACACCATATATTTT	CASSLRAGDSGNTIYF
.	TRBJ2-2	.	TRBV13	TGTGCCAGCAGCTTAGGGGGAGAAGGACTAAGCCGGGAGCTGTTTTTT	CASSLGGEGLSRELFF
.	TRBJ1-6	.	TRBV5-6	TGTGCCAGCAGCCGAACAGGGTCACCCCTCCACTTT	CASSRTGSPLHF
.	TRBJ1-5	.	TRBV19	TGTGCCAGTAGTATAAGGGGGAGATGGGAGAGGGGCAATCAGCCCCAGCATTTT	CASSIRGRWERGNQPQHF
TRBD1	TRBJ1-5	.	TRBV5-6	TGTGCCAGCAGCCGGAACAGGGGCCGCCTCAATCAGCCCCAGCATTTT	CASSRNRGRLNQPQHF
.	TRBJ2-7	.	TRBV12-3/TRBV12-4	TGTGCCAGCAGTGAGACCCGGGATTCCGAGCAGTACTTC	CASSETRDSEQYF
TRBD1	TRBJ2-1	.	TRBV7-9	TGTGCCAGCAGAAGTACCGACAGGGGCTTATCCTACAATGAGCAGTTCTTC	CASRSTDRGLSYNEQFF
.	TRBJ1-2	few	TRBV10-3	TGTGCCATCAGTGAGAATACCCCGGGGGGCTACACCTTC	CAISENTPGGYTF
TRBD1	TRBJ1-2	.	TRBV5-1	TGCGCCAGCAGCTTAGGACAGGGACTCTATGGCTACACCTTC	CASSLGQGLYGYTF
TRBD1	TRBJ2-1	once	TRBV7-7	TGTGCTAGCAGCTGTGGGACAGGGGATACACAATACAATGAGCAGTTCTTC	CASSCGTGDTQYNEQFF
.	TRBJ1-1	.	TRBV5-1	TGCGCCAGCAGCTACGAAAGAGGCGAGACGGAGGAAGCTTTCTTT	CASSYERGETEEAFF
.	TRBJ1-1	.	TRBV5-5	TGTGCCAGCAGCTTCTACCTCGCGGGGGCTGAAGCTTTCTTT	CASSFYLAGAEAFF
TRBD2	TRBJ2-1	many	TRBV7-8	TGTGCCAGCAGCTTAGGGTTGGCGGGAGGGCCATCGGGTGAGCAGTTCTTC	CASSLGLAGGPSGEQFF
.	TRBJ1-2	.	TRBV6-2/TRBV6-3	TGTGCCAGCAGTTACTCGAACAGGGTTTACTATGGCTACACCTTC	CASSYSNRVYYGYTF
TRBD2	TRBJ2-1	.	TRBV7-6	TGTGCCAGCAGCCGCGGGAGCCCCATCTCCTACAATGAGCAGTTCTTC	CASSRGSPISYNEQFF
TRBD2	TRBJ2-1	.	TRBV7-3	TGTGCCAGCAGCCCCACGGGGGGAACCTACAATGAGCAGTTCTTC	CASSPTGGTYNEQFF
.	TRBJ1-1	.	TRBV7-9	TGTGCCAGCAGCCTCCTAGGAGGGTCGGACACTGAAGCTTTCTTT	CASSLLGGSDTEAFF